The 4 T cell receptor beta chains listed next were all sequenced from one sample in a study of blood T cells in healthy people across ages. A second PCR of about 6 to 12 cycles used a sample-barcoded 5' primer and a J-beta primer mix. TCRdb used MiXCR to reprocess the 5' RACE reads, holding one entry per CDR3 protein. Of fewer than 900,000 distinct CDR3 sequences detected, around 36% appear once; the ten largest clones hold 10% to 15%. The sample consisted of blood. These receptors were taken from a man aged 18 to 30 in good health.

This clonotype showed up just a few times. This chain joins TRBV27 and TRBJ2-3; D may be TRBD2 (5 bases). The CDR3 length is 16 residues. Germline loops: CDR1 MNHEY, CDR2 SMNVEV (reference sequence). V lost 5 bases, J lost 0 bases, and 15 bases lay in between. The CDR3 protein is CASSGLAVPSTDTQYF. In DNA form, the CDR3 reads TGTGCCAGCAGTGGGCTAGCCGTACCAAGCACAGATACGCAGTATTTT.

In nucleotides, the CDR3 is TGCGCCAGCAGCTTGGGTGATGGCAATCAGCCCCAGCATTTT. Translated, it gives CASSLGDGNQPQHF. The rearrangement uses TRBV5-1 and TRBJ1-5, with D hard to call. V shed 0 bases and J shed 2 bases, with 6 bases lying between them. This CDR3 is built from 14 residues. In germline, CDR1 is SGHRS, CDR2 YFSETQ.

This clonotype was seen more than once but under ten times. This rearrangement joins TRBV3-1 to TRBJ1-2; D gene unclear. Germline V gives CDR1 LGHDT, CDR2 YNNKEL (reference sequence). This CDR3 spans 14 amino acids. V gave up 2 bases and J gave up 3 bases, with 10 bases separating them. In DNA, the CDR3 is TGTGCCAGCAGCCAAAACCAGGACCACTATGGCTACACCTTC. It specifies CASSQNQDHYGYTF.

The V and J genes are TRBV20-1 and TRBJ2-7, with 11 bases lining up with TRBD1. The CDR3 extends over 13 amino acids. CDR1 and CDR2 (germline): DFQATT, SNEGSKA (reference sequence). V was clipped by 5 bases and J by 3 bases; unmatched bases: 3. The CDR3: CSASDRGLYEQYF. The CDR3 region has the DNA TGCAGTGCTTCGGACAGGGGGCTCTACGAGCAGTACTTC.